These T cell receptor beta chains were read from a single sample in a study of blood T cell repertoires in COVID-19. Clones were sequenced by immunoSEQ multiplex PCR, and TCRdb holds only the in-frame ones, with some missing. The sample has around 300,000 clones, 80% to 90% seen once; the top ten hold approximately 3%. The material sequenced was peripheral blood. The receptors come from a man aged 25 to 40 with active or convalescent COVID-19. The CDR3 runs from the conserved cysteine through the conserved F or W. A D gene is named only where the DNA matches it firmly. Clone size is stated in some rows and not others, as once, few, many or a class when expanded.

V gene,J gene,clone size,D gene,CDR3 protein,CDR3 DNA
TRBV4-1,TRBJ2-7,few,TRBD2,CASSQGAALAGVYEQYF,TGCGCCAGCAGCCAAGGGGCCGCGCTAGCGGGAGTATACGAGCAGTACTTC
TRBV30,TRBJ2-1,NA,NA,CAWSFRFNEQFF,TGTGCCTGGAGTTTTCGGTTCAATGAGCAGTTCTTC
TRBV6-5,TRBJ1-3,NA,NA,CASSDSGNTIYF,TGTGCCAGCAGCGACAGTGGAAACACCATATATTTT
TRBV18,TRBJ2-7,NA,NA,CASFKGRGVEQYF,TGTGCCAGCTTCAAGGGCAGGGGAGTCGAGCAGTACTTC
TRBV7-9,TRBJ1-1,NA,NA,CASSLRAGRQNTEAFF,TGTGCCAGCAGCTTACGCGCGGGACGGCAAAACACTGAAGCTTTCTTT
TRBV13,TRBJ1-6,few,TRBD1,CASSPTGGLSPLHF,TGTGCCAGCAGCCCGACAGGGGGTTTGTCACCCCTCCACTTT
TRBV4-3,TRBJ1-1,NA,TRBD1,CASSQEKWADREAFF,TGCGCCAGCAGCCAAGAAAAGTGGGCGGACAGGGAAGCTTTCTTT
TRBV3-1/TRBV3-2,TRBJ1-2,few,NA,CASSQGRADYGYTF,TGTGCCAGCAGCCAGGGGAGGGCGGACTATGGCTACACCTTC
TRBV9,TRBJ2-1,NA,TRBD2,CASSGTSGYNEQFF,TGTGCCAGCAGCGGGACTAGCGGTTACAATGAGCAGTTCTTC
TRBV25-1,TRBJ2-1,NA,TRBD1,CASSEYKGQGYHEQFF,TGTGCCAGCAGTGAATACAAGGGACAGGGGTATCATGAGCAGTTCTTC
TRBV18,TRBJ1-2,NA,TRBD1,CASSPRTGSRSDGYTF,TGTGCCAGCTCACCACGGACAGGGAGCCGTAGTGATGGCTACACCTTC
TRBV5-6,TRBJ1-6,once,NA,CASSLNGGNSPLHF,TGTGCCAGCAGCCTCAACGGGGGAAATTCACCCCTCCACTTT
TRBV28,TRBJ1-1,NA,NA,CASSGTRRLNTEAFF,TGTGCCAGCAGTGGGACTCGGAGATTGAACACTGAAGCTTTCTTT
TRBV6-5,TRBJ2-1,NA,TRBD2,CASSLQAGGRNEQFF,TGTGCCAGCAGCTTACAGGCGGGGGGGCGAAATGAGCAGTTCTTC
TRBV5-4,TRBJ1-1,NA,NA,CASSLLGGDTEAFF,TGTGCCAGCAGCTTGCTGGGAGGGGACACTGAAGCTTTCTTT
TRBV21-1,TRBJ2-7,NA,NA,CASSKEEDRRLRGF,TGTGCCAGCAGCAAAGAAGAGGATAGGAGACTTCGTGGGTTC
TRBV25-1,TRBJ2-3,NA,TRBD2,CASSESLGRGGTDTQYF,TGTGCCAGCAGTGAATCCTTAGGGCGGGGGGGCACAGATACGCAGTATTTT
TRBV4-1,TRBJ1-1,NA,NA,CASSKQGSRNTEAFF,TGCGCCAGCAGCAAACAGGGTTCTAGGAACACTGAAGCTTTCTTT
TRBV5-5,TRBJ1-2,NA,TRBD1,CASSFDRESYGYTF,TGTGCCAGCAGCTTCGACAGGGAAAGTTATGGCTACACCTTC
TRBV7-2,TRBJ2-2,NA,NA,CASSPGAGAKSTGELFF,TGTGCCAGCAGCCCCGGGGCAGGGGCAAAGAGTACCGGGGAGCTGTTTTTT
TRBV27,TRBJ1-4,NA,NA,CASSSTGPRGEKLFF,TGTGCCAGCAGCTCAACAGGCCCCAGGGGTGAAAAACTGTTTTTT
TRBV15,TRBJ2-3,NA,NA,CATSSSETSTDTQYF,TGTGCCACCAGCTCCAGCGAGACTAGCACAGATACGCAGTATTTT
TRBV4-3,TRBJ1-2,NA,TRBD1,CASSQDWDRENYGYTF,TGCGCCAGCAGCCAAGATTGGGACAGGGAGAACTATGGCTACACCTTC
TRBV19,TRBJ2-7,NA,NA,CASSSQGLTYEQYF,TGTGCCAGTAGTAGTCAGGGGCTCACCTACGAGCAGTACTTC
TRBV30,TRBJ2-1,NA,NA,CAWRRWDGSPGNEQFF,TGTGCCTGGAGGAGGTGGGACGGGAGCCCCGGTAATGAGCAGTTCTTC
TRBV27,TRBJ2-1,few,TRBD2,CASSASGGPGNEQFF,TGTGCCAGCAGTGCTAGCGGGGGGCCGGGGAATGAGCAGTTCTTC
TRBV5-6,TRBJ1-2,once,NA,CASSLDQANYGYTF,TGTGCCAGCAGCTTGGACCAGGCTAACTATGGCTACACCTTC
TRBV6-6,TRBJ1-5,NA,NA,CASRAGTVSNQPQHF,TGTGCCAGCAGGGCAGGGACTGTCAGCAATCAGCCCCAGCATTTT
TRBV11-1,TRBJ2-7,NA,TRBD2,CASGPTSSYEQYF,TGTGCCAGCGGCCCGACTAGCAGCTACGAGCAGTACTTC
TRBV4-3,TRBJ2-1,once,NA,CASSQDPAGTSYNEQFF,TGCGCCAGCAGCCAAGACCCGGCGGGAACCTCCTACAATGAGCAGTTCTTC
TRBV18,TRBJ1-1,NA,TRBD1,CASSPGQGGRGTEAFF,TGTGCCAGCTCACCGGGACAGGGGGGGAGAGGGACTGAAGCTTTCTTT
TRBV29-1,TRBJ2-7,NA,NA,CSVEQGGGGTYEQYF,TGCAGCGTTGAACAGGGAGGTGGCGGTACCTACGAGCAGTACTTC
TRBV6-2/TRBV6-3,TRBJ2-3,NA,NA,CASSYPIGREGDTQYF,TGTGCCAGCAGTTACCCTATCGGGAGAGAGGGAGATACGCAGTATTTT
TRBV27,TRBJ1-4,once,TRBD1,CASKRDRGRGDEKLFF,TGTGCCAGCAAACGGGACAGGGGGCGGGGAGATGAAAAACTGTTTTTT
TRBV7-9,TRBJ2-3,NA,NA,CASSLLATTDTQYF,TGTGCCAGCAGCTTACTAGCAACCACAGATACGCAGTATTTT
TRBV18,TRBJ1-3,NA,NA,CASSPRGSSGNTIYF,TGTGCCAGCTCACCAAGGGGGTCCTCTGGAAACACCATATATTTT
TRBV11-3,TRBJ1-4,NA,NA,CASSQSSGRLEKLFF,TGTGCCAGCAGCCAAAGTTCAGGGAGGCTCGAAAAACTGTTTTTT
TRBV6-1,TRBJ1-1,NA,TRBD1,CASSESGTGAFF,TGTGCCAGCAGTGAGTCCGGGACAGGAGCTTTCTTT
TRBV9,TRBJ2-7,NA,NA,CASSVATNLATGEQYF,TGTGCCAGCAGCGTAGCTACTAACCTAGCGACCGGCGAGCAGTACTTC
TRBV12-5,TRBJ2-7,NA,NA,CASGLSSGEQYF,TGTGCTAGTGGTTTGTCATCGGGGGAGCAGTACTTC
TRBV9,TRBJ2-1,NA,NA,CASSVTPTAYNEQFF,TGTGCCAGCAGCGTAACTCCCACGGCCTACAATGAGCAGTTCTTC
TRBV19,TRBJ1-3,NA,NA,CASMARAGNTIYF,TGTGCCAGTATGGCCAGGGCCGGAAACACCATATATTTT
TRBV7-9,TRBJ2-3,NA,NA,CASSSDAPRGDTQYF,TGTGCCAGCAGCTCAGACGCCCCCCGCGGAGATACGCAGTATTTT
TRBV30,TRBJ2-2,NA,NA,CAWGGRAERELFF,TGTGCCTGGGGGGGCAGGGCCGAGAGGGAGCTGTTTTTT
TRBV5-4,TRBJ1-6,NA,TRBD1,CASSLVGQRTPLHF,TGTGCCAGCAGCTTGGTGGGACAGAGAACACCCCTCCACTTT
TRBV25-1,TRBJ1-5,NA,NA,CASSEYQDRQPQHF,TGTGCCAGCAGTGAATATCAGGACAGACAGCCCCAGCATTTT
TRBV4-3,TRBJ2-3,NA,NA,CASSQGQGRARDTQYF,TGCGCCAGCAGCCAAGGTCAGGGCAGGGCGAGGGATACGCAGTATTTT
TRBV5-8,TRBJ2-1,NA,NA,CASSHDYELYYNEQFF,TGTGCCAGCAGTCATGACTATGAGCTATACTACAATGAGCAGTTCTTC
TRBV5-5,TRBJ2-7,few,NA,CASSLSPYLYEQYF,TGTGCCAGCAGCTTGTCGCCCTACCTCTACGAGCAGTACTTC
TRBV10-3,TRBJ1-4,NA,TRBD1,CAISGGQENEKLFF,TGTGCCATCAGTGGGGGACAGGAAAATGAAAAACTGTTTTTT
TRBV29-1,TRBJ2-7,NA,TRBD2,CSVGGGAGGDEQYF,TGCAGCGTTGGGGGCGGAGCGGGGGGCGACGAGCAGTACTTC
TRBV28,TRBJ2-7,few,TRBD1,CASNALDRSSEQYF,TGTGCCAGCAACGCTCTGGACAGGTCGAGCGAGCAGTACTTC